This TCR beta chain was sequenced for a study of blood T cell repertoires in COVID-19. At the level of the study: Some COVID-19 samples were acute and others convalescent; all came from the United States, Italy and Spain. PBMCs, B-cell-depleted T cells, or T cells provided the cDNA or gDNA that made up the material.

Germline V gene sequence: CDR1 KGHDR, CDR2 SFDVKD. The CDR3 covers 16 residues. J was trimmed by 3 bases and V by 1 base; bases with no gene match: 3. Original processing notes: From reference gene primer amplification, estimates of nucleated cell counts were derived. The repertoire was sequenced with immunoSEQ multiplex PCR; TCRdb's copy has only in-frame clones and lacks some. For V, J and clone size, that table is used; D and trimming come from the DNA. The repertoire holds about 240,000 clones, roughly 87% seen once, with 7.2% in the top ten. The chain uses TRBV24-1 and TRBJ2-2; 8 bases are shared with TRBD1. Sequencing was performed on peripheral blood. The clonotype comes from a man aged 60 to 69 who had recovered from COVID-19. CDR3 amino acids: CATSDFRTGYTGELFF. The CDR3 bases are TGTGCCACCAGTGATTTTCGGACAGGGTACACCGGGGAGCTGTTTTTT.